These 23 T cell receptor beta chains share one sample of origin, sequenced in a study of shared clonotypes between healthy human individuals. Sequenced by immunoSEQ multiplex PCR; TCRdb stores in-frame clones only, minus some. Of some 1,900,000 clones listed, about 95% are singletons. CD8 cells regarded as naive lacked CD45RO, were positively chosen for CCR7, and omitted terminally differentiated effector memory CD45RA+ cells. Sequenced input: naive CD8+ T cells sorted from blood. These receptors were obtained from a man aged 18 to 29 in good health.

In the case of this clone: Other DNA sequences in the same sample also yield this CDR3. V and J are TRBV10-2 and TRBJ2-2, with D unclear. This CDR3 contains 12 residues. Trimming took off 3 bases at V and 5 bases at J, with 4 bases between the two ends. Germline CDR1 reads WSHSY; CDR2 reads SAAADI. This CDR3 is CASSEGTGELFF. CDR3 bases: TGCGCCAGCAGTGAAGGGACCGGGGAGCTGTTTTTT.

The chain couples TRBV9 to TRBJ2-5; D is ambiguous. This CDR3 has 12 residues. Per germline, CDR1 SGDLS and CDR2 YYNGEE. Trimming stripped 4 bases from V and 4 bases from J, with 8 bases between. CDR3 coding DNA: TGTGCCAGCAGCCACCCCTCAGAGACCCAGTACTTC. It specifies CASSHPSETQYF.

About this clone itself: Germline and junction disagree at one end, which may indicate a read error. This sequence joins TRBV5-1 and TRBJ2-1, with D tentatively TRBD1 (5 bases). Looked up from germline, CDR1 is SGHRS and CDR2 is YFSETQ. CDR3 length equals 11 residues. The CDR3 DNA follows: TGCGCCAGCACCTTGGGGCTAGAGCAGTTCTTC. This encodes CASTLGLEQFF.

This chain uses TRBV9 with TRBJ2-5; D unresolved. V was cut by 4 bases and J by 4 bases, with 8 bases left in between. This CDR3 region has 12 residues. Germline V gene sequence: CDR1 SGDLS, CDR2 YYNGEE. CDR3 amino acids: CASSPTPETQYF. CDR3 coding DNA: TGTGCCAGCAGCCCCACTCCAGAGACCCAGTACTTC.

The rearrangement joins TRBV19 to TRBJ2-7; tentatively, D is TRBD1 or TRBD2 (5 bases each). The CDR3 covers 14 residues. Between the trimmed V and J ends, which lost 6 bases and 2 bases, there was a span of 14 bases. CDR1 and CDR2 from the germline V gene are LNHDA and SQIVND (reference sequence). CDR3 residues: CASSQRDEAYEQYF. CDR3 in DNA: TGTGCCAGTAGCCAACGGGACGAGGCCTACGAGCAGTACTTC.

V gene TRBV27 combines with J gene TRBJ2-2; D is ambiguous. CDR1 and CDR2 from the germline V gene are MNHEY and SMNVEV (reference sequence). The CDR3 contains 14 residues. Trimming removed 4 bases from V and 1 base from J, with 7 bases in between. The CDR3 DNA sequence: TGTGCCAGCAGTTCCAGGAGGAACACCGGGGAGCTGTTTTTT. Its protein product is CASSSRRNTGELFF.

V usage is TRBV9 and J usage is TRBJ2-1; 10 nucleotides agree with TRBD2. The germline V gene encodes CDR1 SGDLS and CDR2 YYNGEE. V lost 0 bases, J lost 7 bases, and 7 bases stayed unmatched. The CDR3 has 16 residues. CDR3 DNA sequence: TGTGCCAGCAGCGTAGGGACTAGCGGCCTATTGAATGAGCAGTTCTTC. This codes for CASSVGTSGLLNEQFF.

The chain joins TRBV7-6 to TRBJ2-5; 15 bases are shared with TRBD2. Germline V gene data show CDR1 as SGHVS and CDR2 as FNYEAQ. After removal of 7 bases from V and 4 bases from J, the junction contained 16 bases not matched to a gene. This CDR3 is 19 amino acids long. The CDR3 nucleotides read TGTGCCAGCACCGACCCGGCCGGGACTAGCGGGGGGCAGTCAGAGACCCAGTACTTC. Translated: CASTDPAGTSGGQSETQYF.

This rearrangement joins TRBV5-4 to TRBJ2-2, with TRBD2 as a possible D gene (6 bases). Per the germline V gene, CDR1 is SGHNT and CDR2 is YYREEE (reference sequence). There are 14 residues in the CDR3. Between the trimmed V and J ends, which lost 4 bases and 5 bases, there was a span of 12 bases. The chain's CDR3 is CASSPGDETGELFF. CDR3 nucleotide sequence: TGTGCCAGCAGCCCGGGAGACGAGACCGGGGAGCTGTTTTTT.

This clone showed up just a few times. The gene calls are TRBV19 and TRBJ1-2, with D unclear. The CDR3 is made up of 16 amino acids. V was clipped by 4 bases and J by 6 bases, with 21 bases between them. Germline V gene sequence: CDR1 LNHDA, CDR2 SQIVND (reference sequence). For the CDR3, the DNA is TGTGCCAGTAGTAACTTACCGATTGCCGGGTGGAATGGCTACACCTTC. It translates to CASSNLPIAGWNGYTF.

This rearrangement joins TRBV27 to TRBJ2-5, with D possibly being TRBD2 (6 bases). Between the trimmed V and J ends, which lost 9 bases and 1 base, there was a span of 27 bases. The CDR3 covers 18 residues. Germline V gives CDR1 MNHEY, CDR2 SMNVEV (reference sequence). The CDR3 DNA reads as TGTGCCAGTCACACCGGGACTCAAGCCGGAAAACCCCAAGAGACCCAGTACTTC. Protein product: CASHTGTQAGKPQETQYF.

CDR3 sequence (DNA): TGTGCCAGCAGTTTATTGGGGGTAGCGGGATGGGATGATGAGCAGTTCTTC. The encoded protein is CASSLLGVAGWDDEQFF. The chain recombines TRBV27 with TRBJ2-1; TRBD2 aligns across 8 bases. This CDR3 is 17 amino acids long. Germline CDR1 and CDR2: MNHEY and SMNVEV (reference sequence). V lost 1 base to trimming and J lost 8 bases; unmatched junction nucleotides: 13.

CDR3 sequence reads: CASSDLEGDQPQHF. CDR3 nucleotide sequence: TGTGCCAGCAGTGATCTTGAAGGGGATCAGCCCCAGCATTTT. The V call is TRBV2, the J call TRBJ1-5, with D perhaps TRBD1 (5 bases). The V end was cut by 3 bases, the J end by 5 bases, with 11 bases between. The CDR3 length is 14 residues. Germline V gene lookup returns CDR1 SNHLY and CDR2 FYNNEI.

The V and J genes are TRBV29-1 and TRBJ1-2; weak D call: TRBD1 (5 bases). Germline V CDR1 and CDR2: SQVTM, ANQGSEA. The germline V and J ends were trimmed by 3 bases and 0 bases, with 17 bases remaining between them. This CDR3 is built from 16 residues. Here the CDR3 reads CSVDTGPGRPNYGYTF. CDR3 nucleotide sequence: TGCAGCGTTGATACCGGACCGGGACGGCCTAACTATGGCTACACCTTC.

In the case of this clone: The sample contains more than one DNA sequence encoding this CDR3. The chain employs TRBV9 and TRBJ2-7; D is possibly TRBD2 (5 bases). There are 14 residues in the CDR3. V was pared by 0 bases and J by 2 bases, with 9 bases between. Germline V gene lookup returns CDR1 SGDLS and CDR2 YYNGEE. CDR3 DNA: TGTGCCAGCAGCGTAGGAGGGCTTCCCTACGAGCAGTACTTC. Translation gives CASSVGGLPYEQYF.

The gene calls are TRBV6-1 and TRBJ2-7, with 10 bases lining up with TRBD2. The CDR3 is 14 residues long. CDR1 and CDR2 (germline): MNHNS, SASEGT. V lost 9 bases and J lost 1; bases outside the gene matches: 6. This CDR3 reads CASQAGGTSYEQYF. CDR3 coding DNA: TGTGCCAGTCAAGCGGGGGGGACTTCCTACGAGCAGTACTTC.

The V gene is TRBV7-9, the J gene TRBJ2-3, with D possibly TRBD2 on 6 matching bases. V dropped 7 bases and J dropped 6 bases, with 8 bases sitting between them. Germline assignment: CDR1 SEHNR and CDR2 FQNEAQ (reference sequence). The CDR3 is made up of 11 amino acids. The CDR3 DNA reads TGTGCCAGCATAAGCGGGGATACGCAGTATTTT. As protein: CASISGDTQYF. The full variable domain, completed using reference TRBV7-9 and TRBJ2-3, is DTGVSQNPRHKITKRGQNVTFRCDPISEHNRLYWYRQTLGQGPEFLTYFQNEAQLEKSRLLSDRFSAERPKGSFSTLEIQRTEQGDSAMYLCASISGDTQYFGPGTRLTVL.

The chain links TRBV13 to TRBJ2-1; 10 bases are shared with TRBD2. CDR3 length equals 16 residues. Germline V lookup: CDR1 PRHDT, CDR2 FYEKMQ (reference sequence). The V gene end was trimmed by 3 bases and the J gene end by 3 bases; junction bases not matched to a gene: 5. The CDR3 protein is CASSLKRGGFYNEQFF. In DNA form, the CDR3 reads TGTGCCAGCAGCTTGAAGCGGGGGGGCTTCTACAATGAGCAGTTCTTC.

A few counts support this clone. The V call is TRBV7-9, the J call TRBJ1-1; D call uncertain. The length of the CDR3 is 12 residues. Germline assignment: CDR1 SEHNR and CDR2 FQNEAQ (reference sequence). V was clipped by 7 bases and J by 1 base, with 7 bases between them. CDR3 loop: CASTHGNTEAFF. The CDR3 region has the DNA TGTGCCAGCACCCACGGGAACACTGAAGCTTTCTTT. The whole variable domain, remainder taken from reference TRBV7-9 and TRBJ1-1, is DTGVSQNPRHKITKRGQNVTFRCDPISEHNRLYWYRQTLGQGPEFLTYFQNEAQLEKSRLLSDRFSAERPKGSFSTLEIQRTEQGDSAMYLCASTHGNTEAFFGQGTRLTVV.

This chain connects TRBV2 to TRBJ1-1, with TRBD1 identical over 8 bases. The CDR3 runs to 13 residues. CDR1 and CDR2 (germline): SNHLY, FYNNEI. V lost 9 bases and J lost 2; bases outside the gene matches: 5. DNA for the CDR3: TGTGCCAGGGACAGGGACCTTAACACTGAAGCTTTCTTT. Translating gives CARDRDLNTEAFF.

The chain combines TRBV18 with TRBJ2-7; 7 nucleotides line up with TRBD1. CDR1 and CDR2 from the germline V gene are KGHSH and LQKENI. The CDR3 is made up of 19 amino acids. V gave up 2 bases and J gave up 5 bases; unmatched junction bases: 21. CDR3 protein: CASSPSRGLVSPGVHEQYF. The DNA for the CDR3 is TGTGCCAGCTCACCATCAAGGGGGCTTGTGTCCCCGGGCGTCCACGAGCAGTACTTC.

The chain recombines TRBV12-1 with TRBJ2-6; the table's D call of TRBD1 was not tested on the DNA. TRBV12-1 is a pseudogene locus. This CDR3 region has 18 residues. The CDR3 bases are TGTGCCAGCAGCGGCGTTTATGTAGGACAAAGTCGGGCCAACGTCCTGACTTTC. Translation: CASSGVYVGQSRANVLTF.

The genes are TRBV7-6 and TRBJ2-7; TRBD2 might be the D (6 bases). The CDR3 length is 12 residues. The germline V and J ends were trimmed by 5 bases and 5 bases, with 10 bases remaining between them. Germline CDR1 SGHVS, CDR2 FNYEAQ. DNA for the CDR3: TGTGCCAGCAGCCCGGGACTCGACGAGCAGTACTTC. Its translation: CASSPGLDEQYF.